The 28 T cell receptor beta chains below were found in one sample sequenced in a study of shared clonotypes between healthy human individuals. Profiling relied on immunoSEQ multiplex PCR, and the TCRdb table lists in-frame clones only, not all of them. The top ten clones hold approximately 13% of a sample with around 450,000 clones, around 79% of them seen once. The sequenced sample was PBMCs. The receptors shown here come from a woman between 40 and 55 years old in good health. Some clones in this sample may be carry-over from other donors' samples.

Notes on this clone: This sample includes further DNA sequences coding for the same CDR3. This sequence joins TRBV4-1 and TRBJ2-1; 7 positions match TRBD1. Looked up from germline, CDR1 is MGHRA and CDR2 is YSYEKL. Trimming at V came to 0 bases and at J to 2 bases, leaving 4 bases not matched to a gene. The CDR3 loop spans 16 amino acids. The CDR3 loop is CASSQDPGQPYNEQFF. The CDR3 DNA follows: TGCGCCAGCAGCCAAGATCCGGGACAGCCCTACAATGAGCAGTTCTTC.

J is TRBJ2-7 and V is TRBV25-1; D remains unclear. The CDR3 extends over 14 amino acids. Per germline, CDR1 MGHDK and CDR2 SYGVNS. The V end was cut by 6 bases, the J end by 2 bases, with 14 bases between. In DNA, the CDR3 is TGTGCCAGCAGCCCAAGTCGGGCCCCCTACGAGCAGTACTTC. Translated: CASSPSRAPYEQYF.

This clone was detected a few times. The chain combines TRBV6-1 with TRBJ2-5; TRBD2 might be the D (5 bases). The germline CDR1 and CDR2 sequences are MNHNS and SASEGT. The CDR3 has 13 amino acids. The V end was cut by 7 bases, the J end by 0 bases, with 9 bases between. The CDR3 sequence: CASKGDNQETQYF. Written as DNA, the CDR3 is TGTGCCAGCAAGGGAGACAACCAAGAGACCCAGTACTTC.

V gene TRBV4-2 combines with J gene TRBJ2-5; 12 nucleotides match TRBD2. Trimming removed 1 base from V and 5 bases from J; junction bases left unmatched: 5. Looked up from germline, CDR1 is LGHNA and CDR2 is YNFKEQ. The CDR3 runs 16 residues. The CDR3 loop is CASSQALAGGSETQYF. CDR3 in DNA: TGTGCCAGCAGCCAAGCCCTAGCGGGAGGGTCGGAGACCCAGTACTTC.

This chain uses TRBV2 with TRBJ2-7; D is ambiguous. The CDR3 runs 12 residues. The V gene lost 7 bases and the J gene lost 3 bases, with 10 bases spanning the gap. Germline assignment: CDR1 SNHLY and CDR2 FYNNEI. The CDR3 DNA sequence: TGTGCCAGCAAGGCGGACCTCTACGAGCAGTACTTC. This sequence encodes CASKADLYEQYF.

CDR3: CASSAGPSGRTEQFF. CDR3 coding DNA: TGTGCCAGCAGCGCCGGGCCTAGCGGGAGAACTGAGCAGTTCTTC. V and J are TRBV27 and TRBJ2-1, with TRBD2 matching 10 bases. CDR3 length: 15 residues. In germline, CDR1 is MNHEY, CDR2 SMNVEV (reference sequence). V dropped 6 bases and J dropped 9; count of bases not matched to a gene: 11.

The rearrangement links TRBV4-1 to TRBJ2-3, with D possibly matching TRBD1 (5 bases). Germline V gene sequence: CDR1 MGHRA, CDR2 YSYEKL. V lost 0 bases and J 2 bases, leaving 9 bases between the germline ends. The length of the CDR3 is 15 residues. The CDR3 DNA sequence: TGCGCCAGCAGCCAAGAGGTGACAGACACAGATACGCAGTATTTT. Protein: CASSQEVTDTDTQYF.

In DNA form, the CDR3 reads TGTGCCAGCAGCCGGACTAACAATGAGCAGTTCTTC. Translation: CASSRTNNEQFF. The rearrangement uses TRBV6-5 and TRBJ2-1; TRBD2 might be the D (6 bases). Per germline, CDR1 MNHEY and CDR2 SVGAGI. CDR3 length: 12 amino acids. The germline V and J ends were trimmed by 6 bases and 5 bases, with 8 bases remaining between them.

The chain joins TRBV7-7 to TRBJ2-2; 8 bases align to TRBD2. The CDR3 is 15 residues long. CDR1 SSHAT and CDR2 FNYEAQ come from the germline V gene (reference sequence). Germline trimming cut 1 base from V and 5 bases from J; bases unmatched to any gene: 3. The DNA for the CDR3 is TGTGCCAGCAGCTTAGTAGCGGGAAGTACCGGGGAGCTGTTTTTT. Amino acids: CASSLVAGSTGELFF.

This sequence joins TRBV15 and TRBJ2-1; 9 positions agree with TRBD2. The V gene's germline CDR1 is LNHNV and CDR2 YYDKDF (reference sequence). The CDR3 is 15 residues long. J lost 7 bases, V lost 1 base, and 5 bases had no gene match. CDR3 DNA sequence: TGTGCCACCAGCAGAGGTAGCGGGGGCGGGAATGAGCAGTTCTTC. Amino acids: CATSRGSGGGNEQFF.

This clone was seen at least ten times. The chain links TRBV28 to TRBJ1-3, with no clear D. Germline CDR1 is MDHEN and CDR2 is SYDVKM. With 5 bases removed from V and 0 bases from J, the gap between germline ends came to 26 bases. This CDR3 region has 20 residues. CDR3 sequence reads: CASSRLGGYTYHSSGNTIYF. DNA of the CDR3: TGTGCCAGCAGTCGACTAGGAGGGTATACCTATCATTCCTCTGGAAACACCATATATTTT.

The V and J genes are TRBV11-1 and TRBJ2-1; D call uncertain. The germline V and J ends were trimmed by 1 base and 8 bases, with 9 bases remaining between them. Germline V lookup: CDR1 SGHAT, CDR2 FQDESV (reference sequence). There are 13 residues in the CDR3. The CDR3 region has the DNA TGTGCCAGCAGCTTAGTCCCTACGGATGAGCAGTTCTTC. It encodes CASSLVPTDEQFF.

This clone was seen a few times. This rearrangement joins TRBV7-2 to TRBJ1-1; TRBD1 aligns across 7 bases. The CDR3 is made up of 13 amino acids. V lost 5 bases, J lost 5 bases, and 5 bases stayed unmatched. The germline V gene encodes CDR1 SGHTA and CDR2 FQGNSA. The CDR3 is CASSQQQGTEAFF. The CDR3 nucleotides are TGTGCCAGCAGCCAGCAACAGGGGACTGAAGCTTTCTTT.

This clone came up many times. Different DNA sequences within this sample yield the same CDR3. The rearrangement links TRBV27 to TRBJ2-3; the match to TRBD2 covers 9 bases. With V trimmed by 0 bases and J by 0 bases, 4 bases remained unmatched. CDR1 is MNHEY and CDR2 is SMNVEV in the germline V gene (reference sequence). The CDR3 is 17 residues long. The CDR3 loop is CASSLSSLAGSTDTQYF. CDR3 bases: TGTGCCAGCAGTTTATCGAGCCTAGCGGGAAGCACAGATACGCAGTATTTT.

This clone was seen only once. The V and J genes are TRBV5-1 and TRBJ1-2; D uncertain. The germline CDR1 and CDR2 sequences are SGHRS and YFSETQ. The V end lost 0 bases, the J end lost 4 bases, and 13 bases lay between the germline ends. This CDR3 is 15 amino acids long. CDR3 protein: CASSLGARTGYGYTF. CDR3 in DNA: TGCGCCAGCAGCTTGGGTGCCCGGACGGGCTATGGCTACACCTTC.

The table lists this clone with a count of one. Here the CDR3 reads CASSSWETQYF. The DNA for the CDR3 is TGTGCCAGCAGTTCCTGGGAGACCCAGTACTTC. The chain has TRBV6-6 and TRBJ2-5; D unclear. Germline CDR1 and CDR2: MNHNY and SVGAGI (reference sequence). This CDR3 comprises 11 residues. Trimming cost V 4 bases and J 5 bases, with 5 bases left between them.

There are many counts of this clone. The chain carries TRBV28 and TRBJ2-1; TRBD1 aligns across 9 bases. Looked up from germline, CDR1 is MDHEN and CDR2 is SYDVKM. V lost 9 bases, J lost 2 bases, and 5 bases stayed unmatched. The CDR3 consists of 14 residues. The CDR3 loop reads CASIDRGAYNEQFF. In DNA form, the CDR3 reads TGTGCCAGTATAGACAGGGGGGCCTACAATGAGCAGTTCTTC.

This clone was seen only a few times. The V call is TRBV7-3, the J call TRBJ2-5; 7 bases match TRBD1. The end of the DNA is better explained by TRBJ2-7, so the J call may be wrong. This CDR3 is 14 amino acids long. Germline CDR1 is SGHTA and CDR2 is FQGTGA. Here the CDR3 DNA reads TGTGCCAGCAGCGAGACAGGGAATGATTACGAGCAGTACTTC. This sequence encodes CASSETGNDYEQYF.

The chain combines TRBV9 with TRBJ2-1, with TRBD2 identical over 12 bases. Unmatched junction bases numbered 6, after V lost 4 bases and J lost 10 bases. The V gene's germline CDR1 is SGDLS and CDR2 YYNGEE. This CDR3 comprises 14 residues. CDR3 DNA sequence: TGTGCCAGCAGCCTGCGACTAGCGGGAGACGAGCAGTTCTTC. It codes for CASSLRLAGDEQFF.

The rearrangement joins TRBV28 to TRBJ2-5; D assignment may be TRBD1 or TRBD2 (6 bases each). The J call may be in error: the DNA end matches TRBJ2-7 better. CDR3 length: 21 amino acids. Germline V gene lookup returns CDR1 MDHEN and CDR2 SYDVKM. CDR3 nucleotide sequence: TGTGCCAGCAGTTTAAGGGGGGTCGTGGGACTCTCCCACTTAACCCGCTACGAGCAGTACTTC. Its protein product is CASSLRGVVGLSHLTRYEQYF.

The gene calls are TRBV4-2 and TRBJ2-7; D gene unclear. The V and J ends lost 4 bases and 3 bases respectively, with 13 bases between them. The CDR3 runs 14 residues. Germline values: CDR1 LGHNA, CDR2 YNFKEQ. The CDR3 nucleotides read TGTGCCAGCAGCCTATCGACACCCCACTACGAGCAGTACTTC. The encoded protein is CASSLSTPHYEQYF.

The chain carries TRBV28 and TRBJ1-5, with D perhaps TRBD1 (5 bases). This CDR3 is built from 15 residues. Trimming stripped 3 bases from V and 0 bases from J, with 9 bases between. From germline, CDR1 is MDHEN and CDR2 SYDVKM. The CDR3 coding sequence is TGTGCCAGCAGTTTGGTAGGGGATAGCAATCAGCCCCAGCATTTT. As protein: CASSLVGDSNQPQHF.

The CDR3 spells CASRSHRGGLYNEQFF. CDR3 nucleotides: TGTGCCAGCAGATCACACAGGGGGGGTCTCTACAATGAGCAGTTCTTC. The chain combines TRBV11-2 with TRBJ2-1; TRBD1 might be the D (8 bases). This CDR3 is built from 16 residues. CDR1 is SGHAT, CDR2 FQNNGV, per germline. V was cut by 6 bases and J by 3 bases, with 18 bases left in between.

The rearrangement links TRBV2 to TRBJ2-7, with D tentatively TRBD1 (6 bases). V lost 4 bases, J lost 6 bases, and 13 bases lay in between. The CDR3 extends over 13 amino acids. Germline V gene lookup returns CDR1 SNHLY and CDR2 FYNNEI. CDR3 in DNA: TGTGCCAGCAGTGGTCTTTTAGGGGGCGAGCAGTACTTC. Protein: CASSGLLGGEQYF.

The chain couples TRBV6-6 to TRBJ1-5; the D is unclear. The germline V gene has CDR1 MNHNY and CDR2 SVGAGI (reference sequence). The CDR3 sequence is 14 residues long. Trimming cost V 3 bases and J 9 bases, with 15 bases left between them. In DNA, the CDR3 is TGTGCCAGCAGTTATCGGCAGGCAAAGGGGCCCCAGCATTTT. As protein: CASSYRQAKGPQHF.

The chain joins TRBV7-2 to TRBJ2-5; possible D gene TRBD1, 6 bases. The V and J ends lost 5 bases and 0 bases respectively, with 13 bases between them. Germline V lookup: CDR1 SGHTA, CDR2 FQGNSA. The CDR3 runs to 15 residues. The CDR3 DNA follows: TGTGCCAGCAGCCAACTCACAGGGTACCAAGAGACCCAGTACTTC. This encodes CASSQLTGYQETQYF.

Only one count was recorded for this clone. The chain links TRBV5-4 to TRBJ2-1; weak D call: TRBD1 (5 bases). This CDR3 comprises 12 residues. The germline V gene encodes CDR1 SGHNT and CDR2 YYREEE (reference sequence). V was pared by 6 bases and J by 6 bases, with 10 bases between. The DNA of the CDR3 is TGTGCCAGCACCAGGGTAGGCAATGAGCAGTTCTTC. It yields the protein CASTRVGNEQFF.

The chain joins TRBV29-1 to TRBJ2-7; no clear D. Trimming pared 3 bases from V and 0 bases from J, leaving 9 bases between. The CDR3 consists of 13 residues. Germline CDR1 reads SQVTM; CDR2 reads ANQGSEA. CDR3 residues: CSVDRTGSYEQYF. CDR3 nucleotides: TGCAGCGTTGATAGGACGGGCTCCTACGAGCAGTACTTC.